This TCR beta chain was observed in a study of blood T cell repertoires in COVID-19. Study-wide background: Acute-phase and convalescent COVID-19 samples originated in the United States, Italy and Spain. In each case, the material was cDNA or gDNA derived from T cells, B-cell-depleted T cells, or PBMCs.

Per germline, CDR1 SGHRS and CDR2 YFSETQ. V was pared by 0 bases and J by 3 bases, with 3 bases between. The CDR3 is made up of 13 amino acids. Enrollees, about 18 to 89 years old, lived in roughly 24 US areas. Participant-given clinical history determined each cohort assignment. Sequencing used immunoSEQ multiplex PCR; TCRdb keeps in-frame clones, though not all of them. The top ten hold 3.5% to 4% of the sample, which has a few hundred thousand clones, around 85% seen once. The source is a woman aged 40 to 49 with acute COVID-19. Source material: PBMCs or T cells enriched from blood (not recorded which). The chain joins TRBV5-1 to TRBJ2-2; D uncertain. This CDR3 is CASSLADTGELFF. The CDR3 DNA sequence: TGCGCCAGCAGCTTGGCGGACACCGGGGAGCTGTTTTTT. The full variable domain, rest sourced from reference TRBV5-1 and TRBJ2-2, is KAGVTQTPRYLIKTRGQQVTLSCSPISGHRSVSWYQQTPGQGLQFLFEYFSETQRNKGNFPGRFSGRQFSNSRSEMNVSTLELGDSALYLCASSLADTGELFFGEGSRLTVL.